A selection of T cell receptor beta chains follows, all from one sample in a study of shared clonotypes between healthy human individuals. TCRdb's copy holds only in-frame clones and misses some; the assay was immunoSEQ multiplex PCR. The data show a few million clones, 80% to 95% seen once. Sequencing was performed on naive CD4+ T cells from PBMCs. All receptors come from a man in his late teens or twenties in good health. Some clones in this sample may be carry-over from other donors' samples. CDR3s include the opening cysteine and the closing phenylalanine or tryptophan. The order of the fields is D gene, V gene, CDR3 length, clone size, J gene, CDR3 protein, CDR3 DNA. A D gene is named only where the DNA matches it firmly. The size entry is marked missing in some rows and otherwise reads once, few, many or a size class.

TRBD1	TRBV5-1	17	.	TRBJ2-6	CASSLDRGFIGANVLTF	TGCGCCAGCAGCTTGGACAGGGGGTTTATTGGGGCCAACGTCCTGACTTTC
.	TRBV2	13	few	TRBJ1-5	CASSRDISQPQHF	TGTGCCAGCAGTCGGGACATTAGTCAGCCCCAGCATTTT
TRBD2	TRBV9	17	.	TRBJ2-2	CASSDDKLAGFSGELFF	TGTGCCAGCAGTGATGATAAACTAGCGGGTTTTTCCGGGGAGCTGTTTTTT
TRBD1	TRBV25-1	14	few	TRBJ1-2	CASSSPDRLNGYTF	TGTGCCAGCAGTTCTCCGGACAGGCTGAATGGCTACACCTTC
TRBD1	TRBV7-3	15	.	TRBJ2-1	CASSLTGQGLTEQFF	TGTGCCAGCAGCTTAACGGGACAGGGATTGACTGAGCAGTTCTTC
TRBD2	TRBV29-1	14	.	TRBJ2-3	CSVAEAGGPDTQYF	TGCAGCGTTGCTGAAGCGGGAGGCCCAGATACGCAGTATTTT
TRBD1	TRBV18	14	.	TRBJ1-2	CASSPQGANYGYTF	TGTGCCAGCTCACCGCAGGGGGCAAACTATGGCTACACCTTC
TRBD2	TRBV5-1	16	.	TRBJ2-7	CASSSGGGASIYEQYF	TGCGCCAGCAGCTCGGGAGGGGGGGCCTCGATTTACGAGCAGTACTTC
.	TRBV5-1	15	.	TRBJ1-1	CASSLAPRTNTEAFF	TGCGCCAGCAGCTTGGCCCCCAGAACGAACACTGAAGCTTTCTTT
.	TRBV28	16	.	TRBJ2-7	CASSPLLFRGHGEQYF	TGTGCCAGCAGTCCACTCTTGTTCAGGGGCCACGGCGAGCAGTACTTC
.	TRBV10-3	14	.	TRBJ1-5	CAISGQGSNQPQHF	TGTGCCATCAGTGGCCAGGGGAGCAATCAGCCCCAGCATTTT
TRBD1	TRBV2	14	.	TRBJ2-7	CASRRTGGGNEQYF	TGTGCCAGCAGGAGGACAGGGGGCGGGAACGAGCAGTACTTC
.	TRBV5-1	12	.	TRBJ2-7	CASSLLGYEQYF	TGCGCCAGCAGCTTGCTCGGGTACGAGCAGTACTTC
TRBD2	TRBV6-5	11	.	TRBJ2-1	CASSYGTSLFF	TGTGCCAGCAGTTATGGGACTAGCTTGTTCTTC
.	TRBV6-5	14	.	TRBJ2-5	CASSPGLGLETQYF	TGTGCCAGCAGTCCGGGGCTAGGCCTCGAGACCCAGTACTTC
TRBD2	TRBV5-1	16	.	TRBJ2-1	CASSRGLAGSYNEQFF	TGCGCCAGCAGCCGGGGACTAGCGGGGTCCTACAATGAGCAGTTCTTC
TRBD2	TRBV6-1	14	.	TRBJ2-3	CASRFAGVSDTQYF	TGTGCCAGCAGGTTCGCGGGAGTTTCGGATACGCAGTATTTT
.	TRBV9	16	.	TRBJ2-6	CASSLVTASGANVLTF	TGTGCCAGCTCCCTCGTGACAGCCTCTGGGGCCAACGTCCTGACTTTC
TRBD2	TRBV18	15	.	TRBJ2-3	CASSQNLAGGDTQYF	TGTGCCAGCTCCCAAAACTTAGCGGGTGGAGATACGCAGTATTTT
TRBD2	TRBV9	16	.	TRBJ2-2	CASGGLAGVSTGELFF	TGTGCCAGCGGCGGACTAGCGGGAGTTAGCACCGGGGAGCTGTTTTTT
.	TRBV18	15	.	TRBJ2-2	CASSPNNRNTGELFF	TGTGCCAGCTCACCCAACAACCGAAACACCGGGGAGCTGTTTTTT
.	TRBV4-1	12	.	TRBJ2-3	CASSQVSDTQYF	TGCGCCAGCAGCCAAGTCTCGGATACGCAGTATTTT
.	TRBV28	13	.	TRBJ1-2	CASSFKGSYGYTF	TGTGCCAGCAGTTTTAAAGGAAGCTATGGCTACACCTTC
.	TRBV4-1	16	.	TRBJ2-7	CASSQDTGEASYEQYF	TGCGCCAGCAGCCAAGATACGGGGGAGGCTTCCTACGAGCAGTACTTC
.	TRBV5-1	15	.	TRBJ2-5	CASSLGGVTQETQYF	TGCGCCAGCAGCTTGGGAGGGGTCACCCAAGAGACCCAGTACTTC
.	TRBV25-1	15	once	TRBJ2-6	CATGPGNSGANVLTF	TGTGCCACCGGCCCGGGTAACTCTGGGGCCAACGTCCTGACTTTC
TRBD1	TRBV28	17	.	TRBJ1-4	CASSKTGGGRTYEKLFF	TGTGCCAGCAGCAAGACAGGGGGCGGGCGGACATATGAAAAACTGTTTTTT
TRBD2	TRBV5-6	16	.	TRBJ2-3	CASIIRFSSGRDTQYF	TGTGCCAGCATCATCCGGTTCAGTAGCGGGAGGGATACGCAGTATTTT
.	TRBV7-2	12	.	TRBJ2-7	CASSLLGNEQYF	TGTGCCAGCAGCTTACTAGGGAACGAGCAGTACTTC
TRBD2	TRBV28	15	.	TRBJ2-1	CASSAAGGIYNEQFF	TGTGCCAGCAGTGCCGCGGGGGGCATATACAATGAGCAGTTCTTC
.	TRBV19	13	.	TRBJ1-1	CASSDRANTEAFF	TGTGCCAGTAGTGACCGAGCGAACACTGAAGCTTTCTTT
.	TRBV2	13	.	TRBJ2-7	CASRSDGPYEQYF	TGTGCCAGCCGATCGGACGGACCCTACGAGCAGTACTTC
.	TRBV7-2	12	.	TRBJ2-5	CASVNGPETQYF	TGTGCCAGCGTCAACGGTCCGGAGACCCAGTACTTC
TRBD1	TRBV6-5	15	.	TRBJ1-1	CASSSGGEGHTEAFF	TGTGCCAGCAGTTCAGGGGGTGAAGGGCACACTGAAGCTTTCTTT
TRBD1	TRBV5-4	14	.	TRBJ2-5	CASSRGQSQETQYF	TGTGCCAGCAGCCGGGGACAGAGTCAAGAGACCCAGTACTTC
.	TRBV7-9	14	few	TRBJ1-1	CASSSRQENTEAFF	TGTGCCAGCAGCTCTCGACAGGAGAACACTGAAGCTTTCTTT
.	TRBV2	11	.	TRBJ2-5	CASREDRAEYF	TGTGCCAGCAGAGAGGACAGAGCGGAGTACTTC
TRBD2	TRBV12-5	15	.	TRBJ2-3	CASGLGTSGTDTQYF	TGTGCTAGTGGTCTCGGCACTAGCGGGACAGATACGCAGTATTTT
TRBD1	TRBV30	15	.	TRBJ2-2	CACFPGQGNTGELFF	TGTGCCTGCTTCCCGGGACAGGGGAACACCGGGGAGCTGTTTTTT
.	TRBV7-3	13	.	TRBJ2-1	CASSPDSHNEQFF	TGTGCCAGCAGCCCGGACAGCCACAATGAGCAGTTCTTC
TRBD2	TRBV5-1	17	.	TRBJ2-1	CASSSLTSGFSYNEQFF	TGCGCCAGCAGCTCGTTGACTAGCGGGTTCTCCTACAATGAGCAGTTCTTC
.	TRBV29-1	14	.	TRBJ2-7	CSVEVVRGSYEQYF	TGCAGCGTTGAGGTGGTGCGGGGATCCTACGAGCAGTACTTC
.	TRBV25-1	15	.	TRBJ1-5	CASSLGAAGNQPQHF	TGTGCCAGCAGTCTTGGGGCTGCCGGCAATCAGCCCCAGCATTTT
.	TRBV2	16	.	TRBJ2-7	CASSADRPLPLGEQYF	TGTGCCAGCAGTGCGGACAGACCACTACCATTGGGAGAGCAGTACTTC
.	TRBV18	19	.	TRBJ1-1	CASSSSAWVPPGLGGEAFF	TGTGCCAGCTCATCTAGTGCATGGGTCCCTCCAGGGTTGGGGGGTGAAGCTTTCTTT
.	TRBV19	16	.	TRBJ2-7	CASSNMGAGKTYEQYF	TGTGCCAGTAGTAATATGGGAGCCGGGAAAACCTACGAGCAGTACTTC
.	TRBV19	13	.	TRBJ1-2	CASSAGKLSGYTF	TGTGCCAGTAGTGCAGGGAAGTTGAGTGGCTACACCTTC
TRBD1	TRBV14	13	.	TRBJ2-7	CASSKDRRYEQYF	TGTGCCAGCAGCAAGGACAGGCGCTACGAGCAGTACTTC
TRBD2	TRBV18	16	.	TRBJ2-7	CASSPPGLAGGYEQYF	TGTGCCAGCTCACCACCCGGACTAGCGGGAGGATACGAGCAGTACTTC
.	TRBV5-1	11	.	TRBJ2-3	CASSLYDTQYF	TGCGCCAGCAGCTTATATGATACGCAGTATTTT
.	TRBV19	14	.	TRBJ2-5	CASSFRRGKETQYF	TGTGCCAGTAGTTTCAGGCGGGGAAAAGAGACCCAGTACTTC
.	TRBV28	16	once	TRBJ1-2	CASSFPPGKAPGGYTF	TGTGCCAGCAGTTTCCCCCCTGGTAAGGCCCCGGGTGGCTACACCTTC
TRBD2	TRBV5-1	16	.	TRBJ2-1	CASSLTSGITYNEQFF	TGCGCCAGCAGCTTGACTAGCGGGATTACCTACAATGAGCAGTTCTTC